This TCR beta chain was documented in a study of T cell responses to AZD1222 COVID-19 vaccine. The germline V and J ends were trimmed by 5 bases and 4 bases, with 16 bases remaining between them. Germline V gene lookup returns CDR1 SGHNT and CDR2 YENEEA. This CDR3 has 15 residues. Sequencing was performed with immunoSEQ multiplex PCR; in TCRdb, only in-frame clones are kept and a portion is missing. The data hold tens of thousands of clones, with 84% observed a single time. Sample: peripheral blood, taken on day 0 of AZD1222 vaccination. The chain has TRBV11-3 and TRBJ2-3, with D possibly being TRBD1 (7 bases). The TCR comes from an adult in good health. The CDR3 coding sequence is TGTGCCAGCAGCCCAGGGGGACTTCGATCAGATACGCAGTATTTT. This translates into CASSPGGLRSDTQYF.